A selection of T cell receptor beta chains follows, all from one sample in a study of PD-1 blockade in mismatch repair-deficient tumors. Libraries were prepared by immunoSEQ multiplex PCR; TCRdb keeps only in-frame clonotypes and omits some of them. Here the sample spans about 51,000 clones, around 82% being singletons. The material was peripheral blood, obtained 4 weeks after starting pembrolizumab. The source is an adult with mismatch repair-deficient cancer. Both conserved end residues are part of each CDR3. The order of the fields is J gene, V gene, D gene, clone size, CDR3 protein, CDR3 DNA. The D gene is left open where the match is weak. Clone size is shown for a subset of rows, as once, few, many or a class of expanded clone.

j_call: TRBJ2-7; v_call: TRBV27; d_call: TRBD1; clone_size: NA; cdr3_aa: CASRLRGLPWYEQYF; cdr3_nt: TGTGCCAGCAGGCTCAGGGGGTTGCCTTGGTACGAGCAGTACTTC
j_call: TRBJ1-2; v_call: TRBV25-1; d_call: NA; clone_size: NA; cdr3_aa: CASSEMGGVGYTF; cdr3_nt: TGTGCCAGCAGTGAAATGGGAGGGGTCGGCTACACCTTC
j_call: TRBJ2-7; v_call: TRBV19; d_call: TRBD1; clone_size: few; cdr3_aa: CASSIGQGDEQYF; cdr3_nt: TGTGCCAGTAGTATTGGACAGGGAGACGAGCAGTACTTC
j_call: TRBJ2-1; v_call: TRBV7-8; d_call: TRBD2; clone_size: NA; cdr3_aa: CASSRGGPQGEQFF; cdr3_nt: TGTGCCAGCAGCCGGGGAGGGCCGCAAGGTGAGCAGTTCTTC
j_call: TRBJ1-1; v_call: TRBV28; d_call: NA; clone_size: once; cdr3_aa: CASSLKRLRVGEAFF; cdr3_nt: TGTGCCAGCAGTTTAAAGAGACTCCGGGTGGGTGAAGCTTTCTTT
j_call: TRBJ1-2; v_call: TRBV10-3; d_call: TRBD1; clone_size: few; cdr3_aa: CASEGQGKDGYTF; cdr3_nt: TGTGCCTCCGAGGGACAGGGGAAGGATGGCTACACCTTC
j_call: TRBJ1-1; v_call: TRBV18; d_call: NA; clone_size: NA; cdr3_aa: CASSPQGGTEAFF; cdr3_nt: TGTGCCAGCTCACCACAGGGCGGCACTGAAGCTTTCTTT
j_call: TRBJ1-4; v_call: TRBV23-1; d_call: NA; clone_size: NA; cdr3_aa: CASSPGDNEKLFF; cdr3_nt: TGCGCCAGCAGTCCAGGGGATAATGAAAAACTGTTTTTT
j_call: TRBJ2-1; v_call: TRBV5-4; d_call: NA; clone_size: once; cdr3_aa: CASSSRDKYNEQFF; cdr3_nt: TGTGCCAGCAGCAGTCGGGATAAGTACAATGAGCAGTTCTTC
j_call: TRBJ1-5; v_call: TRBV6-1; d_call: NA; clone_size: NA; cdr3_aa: CASRDTRSNQPQHF; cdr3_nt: TGTGCCAGCAGGGACACCCGTAGCAATCAGCCCCAGCATTTT
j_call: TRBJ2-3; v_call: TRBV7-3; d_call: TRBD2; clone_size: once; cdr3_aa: CASSFRDYTDTQYF; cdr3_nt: TGTGCCAGCAGCTTTCGGGACTACACAGATACGCAGTATTTT
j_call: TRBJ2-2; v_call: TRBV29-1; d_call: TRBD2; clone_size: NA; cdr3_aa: CSVEGAGDTGELFF; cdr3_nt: TGCAGCGTTGAGGGAGCGGGAGATACCGGGGAGCTGTTTTTT
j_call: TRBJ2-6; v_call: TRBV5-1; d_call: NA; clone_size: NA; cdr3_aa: CASSLVGNSGANVLTF; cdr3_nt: TGCGCCAGCAGCTTGGTCGGCAACTCTGGGGCCAACGTCCTGACTTTC
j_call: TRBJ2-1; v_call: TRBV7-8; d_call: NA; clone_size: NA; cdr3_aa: CASSMEGPTVEQFF; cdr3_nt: TGTGCCAGCAGCATGGAGGGCCCGACGGTGGAGCAGTTCTTC
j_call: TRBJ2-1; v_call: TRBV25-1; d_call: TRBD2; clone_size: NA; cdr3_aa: CATEPQRGSSYNEQFF; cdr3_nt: TGTGCCACCGAGCCCCAGCGGGGGAGCTCCTACAATGAGCAGTTCTTC
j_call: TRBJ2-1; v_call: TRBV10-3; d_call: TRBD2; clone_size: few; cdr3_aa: CAITGLADSSYNEQFF; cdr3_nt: TGTGCCATCACGGGACTAGCGGATAGCTCCTACAATGAGCAGTTCTTC
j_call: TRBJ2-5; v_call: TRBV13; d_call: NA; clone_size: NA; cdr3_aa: CASSLARTSQETQYF; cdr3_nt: TGTGCCAGCAGCTTAGCCCGGACCTCTCAAGAGACCCAGTACTTC
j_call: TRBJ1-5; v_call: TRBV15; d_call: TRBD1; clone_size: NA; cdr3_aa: CATRGQANQPQHF; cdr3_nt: TGTGCCACCAGGGGACAGGCAAATCAGCCCCAGCATTTT
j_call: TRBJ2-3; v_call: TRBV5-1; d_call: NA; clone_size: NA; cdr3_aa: CASSLDGQSGDTQYF; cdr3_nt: TGCGCCAGCAGCTTGGACGGACAAAGTGGAGATACGCAGTATTTT
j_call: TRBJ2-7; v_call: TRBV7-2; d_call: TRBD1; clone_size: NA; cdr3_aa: CASSFLGGTGVLYEQYF; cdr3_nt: TGTGCCAGCAGCTTTCTAGGTGGGACAGGGGTGTTGTACGAGCAGTACTTC
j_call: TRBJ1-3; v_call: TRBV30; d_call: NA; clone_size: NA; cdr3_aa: CAWSVTNSGNTIYF; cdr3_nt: TGTGCCTGGAGCGTCACCAACTCTGGAAACACCATATATTTT
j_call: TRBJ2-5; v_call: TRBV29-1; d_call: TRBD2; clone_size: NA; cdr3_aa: CSVEGLAGVPETQYF; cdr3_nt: TGCAGCGTTGAAGGACTAGCGGGAGTTCCTGAGACCCAGTACTTC
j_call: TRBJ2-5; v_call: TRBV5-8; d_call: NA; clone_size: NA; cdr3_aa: CASSSYRHSPQETQYF; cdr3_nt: TGTGCCAGCAGTTCCTACCGGCACAGCCCACAAGAGACCCAGTACTTC
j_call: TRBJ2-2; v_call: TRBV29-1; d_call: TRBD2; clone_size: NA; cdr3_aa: CSVGGGGTSGRGSYTGELFF; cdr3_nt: TGCAGCGTTGGAGGTGGCGGGACTAGCGGGAGAGGTAGCTACACCGGGGAGCTGTTTTTT
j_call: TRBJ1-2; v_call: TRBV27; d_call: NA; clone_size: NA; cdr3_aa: CASSSVPNYGYTF; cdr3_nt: TGTGCCAGCAGTTCGGTCCCTAACTATGGCTACACCTTC
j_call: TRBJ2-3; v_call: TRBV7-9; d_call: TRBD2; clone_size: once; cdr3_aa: CASSLDRTSGRADTQYF; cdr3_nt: TGTGCCAGCAGCTTAGATAGGACTAGCGGGAGAGCAGATACGCAGTATTTT
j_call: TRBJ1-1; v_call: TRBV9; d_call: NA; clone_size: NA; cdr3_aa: CASSVSGHDNTEAFF; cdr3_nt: TGTGCCAGCAGCGTATCTGGACACGATAATACTGAAGCTTTCTTT
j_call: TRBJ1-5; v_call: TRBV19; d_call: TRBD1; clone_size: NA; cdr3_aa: CASSKGQARQPQHF; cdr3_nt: TGTGCCAGTAGTAAAGGACAGGCACGTCAGCCCCAGCATTTT
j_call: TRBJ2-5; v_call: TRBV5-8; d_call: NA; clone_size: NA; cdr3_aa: CASSERTLGETQYF; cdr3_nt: TGTGCCAGCAGTGAGAGGACCCTCGGGGAGACCCAGTACTTC
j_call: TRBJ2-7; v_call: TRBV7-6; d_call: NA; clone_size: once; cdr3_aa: CASSLAEGSYEQYF; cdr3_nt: TGTGCCAGCAGCTTGGCGGAGGGCTCCTACGAGCAGTACTTC
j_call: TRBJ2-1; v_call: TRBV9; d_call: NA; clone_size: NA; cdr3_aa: CASSVGSDTGVNEQFF; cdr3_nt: TGTGCCAGCAGCGTAGGTTCGGACACCGGTGTGAATGAGCAGTTCTTC
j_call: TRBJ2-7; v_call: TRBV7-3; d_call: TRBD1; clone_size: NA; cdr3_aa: CASSAQDRPSYEQYF; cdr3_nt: TGTGCCAGCAGCGCCCAGGACAGGCCCTCCTACGAGCAGTACTTC
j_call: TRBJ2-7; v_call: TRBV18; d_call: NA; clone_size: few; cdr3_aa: CASSPPTAYEQYF; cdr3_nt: TGTGCCAGCTCACCCCCGACAGCCTACGAGCAGTACTTC